The 10 T cell receptor beta chains presented below share a single source sample, sequenced in a study of T cell responses to AZD1222 COVID-19 vaccine. This table comes from immunoSEQ multiplex PCR, and its TCRdb copy is limited to in-frame clones, with some not included. The sample yields 200,000 to 250,000 clones, 90% to 95% seen once. The sample was peripheral blood, taken 28 days after the second dose of the MenACWY control vaccine. Receptors were obtained from an adult who received the MenACWY meningococcal vaccine as a control.

J is TRBJ2-2 and V is TRBV6-5, with 9 positions matching TRBD1. The V gene end was trimmed by 6 bases and the J gene end by 4 bases; junction bases not matched to a gene: 6. Germline lookup yields CDR1 MNHEY and CDR2 SVGAGI. The CDR3 runs 15 residues. This CDR3 reads CASRYRGQSTGELFF. The CDR3 bases are TGTGCCAGCAGATACAGGGGGCAGAGCACCGGGGAGCTGTTTTTT.

In this sample, this clone turned up once. This chain uses TRBV28 with TRBJ1-2, with unresolved D. CDR1 is MDHEN and CDR2 is SYDVKM in the germline V gene. V gave up 3 bases and J gave up 5 bases, with 13 bases separating them. The CDR3 totals 14 residues. DNA of the CDR3: TGTGCCAGCAGTTTTCCCGGGGAGAGGTATGGCTACACCTTC. This codes for CASSFPGERYGYTF.

This chain joins TRBV28 and TRBJ2-3; D may be TRBD2 (7 bases). Germline V CDR1 and CDR2: MDHEN, SYDVKM. Trimming pared 1 base from V and 5 bases from J, leaving 19 bases between. The CDR3 sequence is 17 residues long. Here the CDR3 reads CASSLLGRGPSGDTQYF. The CDR3, as DNA: TGTGCCAGCAGTTTATTAGGGCGGGGGCCCAGCGGAGATACGCAGTATTTT. Together with reference TRBV28 and TRBJ2-3, the CDR3 gives the full variable domain: DVKVTQSSRYLVKRTGEKVFLECVQDMDHENMFWYRQDPGLGLRLIYFSYDVKMKEKGDIPEGYSVSREKKERFSLILESASTNQTSMYLCASSLLGRGPSGDTQYFGPGTRLTVL.

This chain links TRBV9 with TRBJ1-1; D gene ambiguous. CDR3 size: 13 residues. V was clipped by 0 bases and J by 7 bases, with 10 bases between them. CDR1 is SGDLS, CDR2 YYNGEE, per germline. The CDR3 region has the DNA TGTGCCAGCAGCGTAGATGTTGGACGTGAAGCTTTCTTT. Encoded protein: CASSVDVGREAFF.

V gene TRBV7-2 combines with J gene TRBJ2-5, with a possible D match to TRBD2 (6 bases). The CDR3 has 13 amino acids. Trimming pared 5 bases from V and 5 bases from J, leaving 12 bases between. Looked up from germline, CDR1 is SGHTA and CDR2 is FQGNSA. The CDR3 reads CASSQGAGETQYF. CDR3 bases: TGTGCCAGCAGCCAGGGTGCGGGGGAGACCCAGTACTTC.

The chain joins TRBV28 to TRBJ2-1, with 9 bases lining up with TRBD1. This CDR3 contains 14 residues. The germline V gene encodes CDR1 MDHEN and CDR2 SYDVKM. V lost 5 bases and J lost 8; bases outside the gene matches: 7. CDR3 nucleotide sequence: TGTGCCAGCAGTCCCGGGACAGGGTCAGATGAGCAGTTCTTC. It encodes CASSPGTGSDEQFF.

CDR3 bases: TGCGCCAGCAGCTTGGGAGGGTCCAATCTCTCTGGAAACACCATATATTTT. Translating it yields CASSLGGSNLSGNTIYF. The V call is TRBV5-1, the J call TRBJ1-3; D is unclear. The CDR3 has 17 amino acids. V lost 0 bases and J lost 0, with 13 bases in between. CDR1 and CDR2 from the germline V gene are SGHRS and YFSETQ.

The CDR3 DNA reads TGTGCCAGCTTGGGGGATACGCAGTATTTT. Residues: CASLGDTQYF. The chain is built from TRBV3-1 (or the pseudogene TRBV3-2) and TRBJ2-3; the D is unclear. The CDR3 sequence is 10 residues long. With 8 bases removed from V and 6 bases from J, the gap between germline ends came to 6 bases. Germline CDR1 LGHDT, CDR2 YNNKEL (reference sequence).

The genes are TRBV11-2 and TRBJ1-1, with 7 bases identical to TRBD1. The length of the CDR3 is 16 residues. The germline gives CDR1 SGHAT, CDR2 FQNNGV. V lost 4 bases and J lost 9; bases outside the gene matches: 17. CDR3 in amino acids: CASSSMGVWDSPKAFF. Here the CDR3 DNA reads TGTGCCAGCAGCTCAATGGGGGTTTGGGACAGCCCCAAAGCTTTCTTT.

This clone was detected only a few times. The chain is built from TRBV2 and TRBJ1-2; perhaps TRBD1 as D (5 bases). Between the trimmed V and J ends, which lost 8 bases and 1 base, there was a span of 14 bases. The length of the CDR3 is 14 residues. Germline values: CDR1 SNHLY, CDR2 FYNNEI. The CDR3 nucleotides are TGTGCCAGCCGGATTTATGGGGGTAACTATGGCTACACCTTC. This sequence encodes CASRIYGGNYGYTF. The entire variable domain, with the rest obtained from reference TRBV2 and TRBJ1-2, is as follows: EPEVTQTPSHQVTQMGQEVILRCVPISNHLYFYWYRQILGQKVEFLVSFYNNEISEKSEIFDDQFSVERPDGSNFTLKIRSTKLEDSAMYFCASRIYGGNYGYTFGSGTRLTVV.